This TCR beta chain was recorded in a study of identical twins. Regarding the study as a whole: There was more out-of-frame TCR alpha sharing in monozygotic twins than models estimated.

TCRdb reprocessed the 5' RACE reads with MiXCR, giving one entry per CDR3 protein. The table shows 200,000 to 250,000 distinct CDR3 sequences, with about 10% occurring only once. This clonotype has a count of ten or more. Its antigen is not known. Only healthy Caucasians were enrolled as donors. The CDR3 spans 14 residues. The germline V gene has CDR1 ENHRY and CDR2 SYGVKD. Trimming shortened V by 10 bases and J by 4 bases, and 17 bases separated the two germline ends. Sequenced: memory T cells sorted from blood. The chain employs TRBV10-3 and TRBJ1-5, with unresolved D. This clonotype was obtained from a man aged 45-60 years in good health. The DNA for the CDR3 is TGTGCCACAATGGGAGACACGACTAATCAGCCCCAGCATTTT. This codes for CATMGDTTNQPQHF.